This paragraph reports one T cell receptor beta chain. Its matching antigen is unknown. Profiled with immunoSEQ multiplex PCR; TCRdb holds only in-frame clones, not every one. The data hold roughly 420,000 clones, with approximately 90% observed a single time. This sample is drawn from a study of Ad26.COV2.S vaccination and SARS-CoV-2 variants. Study observations and caveats: Quantification of TCR breadth and depth may have yielded underestimates of total T cell responses. A substantial breadth of spike-specific CD8+ and CD4+ T cell responses after vaccination has been reported.

The V gene end was trimmed by 4 bases and the J gene end by 5 bases; junction bases not matched to a gene: 3. The CDR3 spans 13 residues. CDR1 and CDR2 from the germline V gene are LGHNA and YNFKEQ. The treatment is: roughly 19 received Ad26.COV2.S at low or high dose, single or two shots; about 5 received placebo; per-sample allocation not given. Collection of samples fell on day 63 after the first vaccine or placebo injection. Sequenced here: peripheral blood, sampled in a trial of Ad26.COV2.S vaccine versus placebo. The chain links TRBV4-2 to TRBJ2-5, with 8 positions matching TRBD2. This TCR was recovered from a person between 18 and 65 years old who received the Ad26.COV2.S COVID-19 vaccine or a placebo. CDR3 DNA: TGTGCCAGCAGCCTGGGACTAGGGGAGACCCAGTACTTC. Residues: CASSLGLGETQYF.